The T cell receptor beta chain under discussion was sequenced for a study of blood T cell repertoires in COVID-19 (dated by TCRdb to between 2020 and 2021). For the study in its entirety: The collaborator samples originated in the United States, Italy and Spain and spanned the acute and convalescent phases of COVID-19. Samples came from the ongoing ImmuneRACE study (first 160 participants) plus 1,254 subjects from 6 global collaborators. The prospective study material was composed of cDNA or gDNA derived from T cells, B-cell-depleted T cells, or PBMCs. Sample metadata almost always included a de-identified subject ID, COVID-19 status, age in years and sex. The repertoires were released in a freely available public database meant as a resource for research on the immune response to SARS-CoV-2. Where HLA class I and class II types were available, the types were taken from metadata supplied by the sample provider, not from assay-based typing. Subjects who had been exposed to COVID-19, were actively infected with it, or had recovered from it provided the deeply sampled blood TCRbeta repertoires that made up the dataset. General study outcomes and caveats: Clinical and demographic metadata were provided uncurated, with the amount varying by source and participant.

As for this clone: Its antigen remains undetermined. No base qualities exist here, and no much larger clone lies one base off it.

In the germline V gene (reference sequence), CDR1 corresponds to MNHEY and CDR2 to SMNVEV. Deletion took 4 bases off V and 3 bases off J, with a span of 11 bases between the germline ends. From the cysteine up to the phenylalanine, the CDR3 has a length of 14 residues. Left in the record is the CDR3 DNA by itself, 42 bases read in frame from the first base. Each collaborating institution followed its own protocols to collect whole blood in K2EDTA tubes. For TCRbeta analysis, collaborator samples were shipped as frozen whole blood, as isolated PBMCs, or as DNA extracted from either sample type. The immunoSEQ Assay, a bias-controlled multiplex PCR, was used to amplify TCRbeta CDR3 regions from genomic DNA. As for the original processing: Nucleated cell counts per sample were estimated from amplification of reference gene primers within the assay. To quantify the absolute abundance of each unique TCRbeta CDR3 rearrangement, sequence reads were collapsed and filtered. For each sample, productive Simpson clonality was calculated as the square root of Simpson's diversity index over productive rearrangements. Imported from immuneACCESS, the table was reduced by TCRdb to in-frame sequences with V and J called. These copies leave out some clones; in studies compared against another copy, an unresolved V gene accounts for under half, and the cause of the remainder is not known. V, J and clone size are those of that table, while D and trimming were read from the DNA. For this sample there are nearly 350,000 clones; around 88% appear just once. The biggest ten clones account for 2.5% to 3% of the sample.

This chain is built from TRBV27 and TRBJ2-3; TRBD1 could be the D gene, as 5 bases match. This TCR was recovered from a man aged 30-40 years with active or convalescent COVID-19. The source material was peripheral blood. The bases are TGTGCCAGCAGTTCCCACAGGAAAACAGATACGCAGTATTTT. This sequence encodes CASSSHRKTDTQYF.